This TCR beta chain is from a study of shared clonotypes between healthy human individuals. The donors were adults (healthy and HIV-negative) with no recent acute infections or vaccinations. Partitioning of CD4+ cells yielded a CD45RA+ naive subset and a CD45RA-negative memory subset. Study-wide findings and caveats: Clonotype sharing among the donors was expected to vary with sequencing depth.

Sequencing used immunoSEQ multiplex PCR; TCRdb keeps in-frame clones, though not all of them. The sample yields roughly 700,000 clones, under 80% seen once. On this clone: The antigen remains unidentified. This may be a read error, as it is one base from a much larger clone.

The V gene lost 5 bases and the J gene lost 2 bases, with 9 bases spanning the gap. This CDR3 has 13 residues. Germline V gene sequence: CDR1 MGHRA, CDR2 YSYEKL. This sequence joins TRBV4-1 and TRBJ2-5; no reliable D call. The source is a woman in her twenties or thirties in good health. The sample was memory CD4+ T cells sorted from blood. The subset is: CD45RA-negative fraction. CDR3 in amino acids: CASSYGPQETQYF. The CDR3 DNA follows: TGCGCCAGCAGCTACGGACCTCAAGAGACCCAGTACTTC.